The rows below give T cell receptor beta chains drawn from one sample of a study of early T cells in non-severe SARS-CoV-2 infection. TCRdb used MiXCR to reprocess the 5' RACE reads, holding one entry per CDR3 protein. The profile shows roughly 80,000 distinct CDR3 sequences, roughly 16% of them singletons. The sequencing sample was made of whole blood. These receptors were taken from an adult who was a healthcare worker with PCR-confirmed SARS-CoV-2 infection or an uninfected control (not recorded which). Each CDR3 is given with its conserved first and last residue. Each record gives: J gene, clone size, V gene, D gene, CDR3 protein, CDR3 DNA. The D gene is left open where the match is weak. The size of a clone is reported for some rows only, either as once, few or many, or as a class for expanded clones.

>TRBJ1-1|-|TRBV6-6|-
CASSHALGGAMNTEAFF
TGTGCCAGCAGCCACGCTCTAGGGGGGGCCATGAACACTGAAGCTTTCTTT
>TRBJ2-1|many|TRBV6-2/TRBV6-3|-
CASRPSSYNEQFF
TGTGCCAGCAGGCCGAGCTCCTACAATGAGCAGTTCTTC
>TRBJ1-5|few|TRBV19|-
CARSRSNQPQHF
TGTGCCAGAAGCCGTAGCAATCAGCCCCAGCATTTT
>TRBJ2-5|-|TRBV7-8|-
CASSAHVGGEETQYF
TGTGCCAGCAGCGCCCACGTGGGGGGAGAAGAGACCCAGTACTTC
>TRBJ2-2|many|TRBV18|TRBD1
CASSMDRQNTGELFF
TGTGCCAGCTCGATGGACAGGCAGAACACCGGGGAGCTGTTTTTT
>TRBJ2-2|few|TRBV7-8|TRBD1
CASSLTRDRGYTGELFF
TGTGCCAGCAGCCTAACCCGGGACAGGGGGTACACCGGGGAGCTGTTTTTT
>TRBJ1-4|few|TRBV7-6|-
CASSPGYPVSEKLFF
TGTGCCAGCAGCCCCGGTTACCCCGTCAGTGAAAAACTGTTTTTT
>TRBJ1-4|-|TRBV20-1|-
CSASGTLGEKLFF
TGCAGTGCCTCCGGGACCCTAGGGGAAAAACTGTTTTTT
>TRBJ2-7|few|TRBV20-1|-
CSASPLRDPPPYEQYF
TGCAGTGCTAGTCCCCTCCGGGACCCGCCCCCCTACGAGCAGTACTTC
>TRBJ1-2|many|TRBV6-1|-
CASSESGPTASNYGYTF
TGTGCCAGCAGTGAATCCGGCCCGACAGCCTCTAACTATGGCTACACCTTC
>TRBJ1-3|many|TRBV7-2|-
CASSLWAQRDSSGNTIYF
TGTGCCAGCAGCTTATGGGCTCAACGGGATTCCTCTGGAAACACCATATATTTT
>TRBJ1-2|few|TRBV10-3|-
CAISEISTGGNYGYTF
TGTGCCATCAGTGAGATAAGTACAGGAGGGAACTATGGCTACACCTTC
>TRBJ2-6|-|TRBV5-1|-
CASSLGVGDSGANVLTF
TGCGCCAGCAGCTTAGGGGTTGGAGACTCTGGGGCCAACGTCCTGACTTTC
>TRBJ2-7|-|TRBV12-3/TRBV12-4|TRBD2
CASTTRIAGASYEQYF
TGTGCCAGCACCACCCGAATAGCGGGAGCCTCCTACGAGCAGTACTTC
>TRBJ1-1|-|TRBV5-5|-
CASSLGPMNTEAFF
TGTGCCAGCAGCTTGGGACCTATGAACACTGAAGCTTTCTTT
>TRBJ2-3|few|TRBV29-1|TRBD1
CSVEVGRGDTQYF
TGCAGCGTTGAAGTGGGCAGGGGGGATACGCAGTATTTT
>TRBJ2-1|-|TRBV29-1|TRBD2
CSVAREGRYNEQFF
TGCAGCGTTGCCCGGGAGGGCCGATACAATGAGCAGTTCTTC
>TRBJ2-3|few|TRBV10-3|-
CAISEVRYTDTQYF
TGTGCCATCAGTGAAGTCAGATACACAGATACGCAGTATTTT
>TRBJ2-7|many|TRBV7-9|TRBD2
CASSRTSGRAQPYYEQYF
TGTGCCAGCAGCAGAACTAGCGGGAGGGCCCAGCCCTACTACGAGCAGTACTTC
>TRBJ2-6|once|TRBV5-1|TRBD1
CASSWQGVHSGANVLTF
TGCGCCAGCAGCTGGCAGGGGGTCCACTCTGGGGCCAACGTCCTGACTTTC
>TRBJ1-6|-|TRBV6-5|TRBD1
CASSRTALQGYNSPLHF
TGTGCCAGCAGCAGGACAGCCCTACAGGGGTATAATTCACCCCTCCACTTT
>TRBJ1-6|-|TRBV28|-
CASSPGQSYNSPPHF
TGTGCCAGCAGTCCAGGACAGTCCTATAATTCACCCCCCCATTTT
>TRBJ1-1|-|TRBV30|-
CAWIRPGTTEAFF
TGTGCCTGGATCCGGCCCGGCACAACTGAAGCTTTCTTT
>TRBJ1-5|-|TRBV5-5|TRBD1
CASSLFLTGSNSNQPQHF
TGTGCCAGCAGCCTTTTCCTGACAGGGAGTAATAGCAATCAGCCCCAGCATTTT
>TRBJ2-5|few|TRBV11-2|-
CASSFRAVQETQYF
TGTGCCAGCAGCTTTAGGGCAGTCCAAGAGACCCAGTACTTC
>TRBJ2-5|-|TRBV11-3|-
CASSSPFGLQETQYF
TGTGCCAGCAGCTCCCCCTTTGGGCTCCAAGAGACCCAGTACTTC
>TRBJ2-4|few|TRBV6-4|-
CASRECTNAGAKNIQYF
TGTGCCAGCAGGGAATGCACAAACGCAGGAGCCAAAAACATTCAGTACTTC
>TRBJ2-1|-|TRBV7-2|-
CASSYPSSRAPYNEQFF
TGTGCCAGCAGCTACCCATCCTCTCGGGCCCCCTACAATGAGCAGTTCTTC
>TRBJ1-1|-|TRBV5-4|TRBD1
CASSPGTGSMNTEAFF
TGTGCCAGCAGCCCCGGGACAGGCAGCATGAACACTGAAGCTTTCTTT
>TRBJ2-2|many|TRBV7-6|-
CASSSVPRRNTGELFF
TGTGCCAGCAGCTCCGTGCCTCGACGGAACACCGGGGAGCTGTTTTTT
>TRBJ2-7|few|TRBV19|TRBD2
CASSMLLAGGPYEQYF
TGTGCCAGTAGTATGTTATTAGCGGGAGGGCCCTACGAGCAGTACTTC
>TRBJ2-1|-|TRBV28|-
CASSLGNPVNEQFF
TGTGCCAGCAGTTTAGGTAACCCCGTCAATGAGCAGTTCTTC
>TRBJ2-2|-|TRBV7-8|TRBD1
CASSLDRGFTGELFF
TGTGCCAGCAGCTTGGACAGGGGCTTCACCGGGGAGCTGTTTTTT
>TRBJ2-5|-|TRBV5-1|-
CASSLGRGETQYF
TGCGCCAGCAGCCTCGGTCGGGGGGAGACCCAGTACTTC
>TRBJ2-3|-|TRBV28|-
CASSPFGLVGTDTQYF
TGTGCCAGCAGTCCTTTCGGTCTGGTCGGCACAGATACGCAGTATTTT
>TRBJ2-7|few|TRBV30|TRBD2
CAWRDQRLAGYEQYF
TGTGCCTGGAGGGATCAGAGACTAGCGGGATACGAGCAGTACTTC
>TRBJ1-5|-|TRBV6-2/TRBV6-3|-
CASRNPGTSQPQHF
TGTGCCAGCAGGAACCCCGGGACAAGTCAGCCCCAGCATTTT
>TRBJ2-1|few|TRBV7-9|-
CASSLGWGSSYNEQFF
TGTGCCAGCAGCTTAGGCTGGGGAAGCTCCTACAATGAGCAGTTCTTC
>TRBJ2-2|-|TRBV11-2|-
CASSPGTVGTGELFF
TGTGCCAGCAGCCCCGGGACCGTGGGCACCGGGGAGCTGTTTTTT
>TRBJ2-2|-|TRBV6-4|-
CASSDEAGKSGELFF
TGTGCCAGCAGTGACGAGGCAGGAAAATCCGGGGAGCTGTTTTTT
>TRBJ2-7|-|TRBV21-1|-
CASSNGVPAYEQYF
TGTGCCAGCAGCAATGGGGTACCTGCCTACGAGCAGTACTTC
>TRBJ2-7|few|TRBV7-9|-
CASSRWGGLTSYEQYF
TGTGCCAGCAGCCGTTGGGGGGGCCTAACCTCCTACGAGCAGTACTTC
>TRBJ1-6|many|TRBV11-1|-
CASSLLAGSPLHF
TGTGCCAGCAGCTTACTGGCCGGGTCACCCCTCCACTTT
>TRBJ1-6|few|TRBV6-4|TRBD1
CASSDSTGIGSPLHF
TGTGCCAGCAGTGACTCGACAGGGATCGGGTCACCCCTCCACTTT
>TRBJ1-2|few|TRBV28|-
CASSLGGSAGYTF
TGTGCCAGCAGTTTAGGGGGCTCTGCTGGCTACACCTTC